This T cell receptor beta chain was recovered during a study of T cells in Graves' hyperthyroidism and ophthalmopathy. The study's findings and limits: Researchers report that a 13 V-J model separated ophthalmopathy from stable hyperthyroidism. Most clonotypes that expanded in the thyroid above 0.001 also showed up in blood.

The CDR3 runs 12 residues. V gave up 3 bases and J gave up 9 bases; unmatched junction bases: 3. Germline V lookup: CDR1 SGHTA, CDR2 FQGNSA. This clonotype was recorded at least ten times. Its matching antigen is unknown. The investigators amplified TCR beta CDR3 regions from RNA transcripts. The TCR CDR3 was amplified in a first-round RT-PCR using the HTBI primer set. TCRdb called the multiplex PCR reads again in MiXCR, with one record for every CDR3 protein. The sample contains under 400,000 distinct CDR3 sequences, about 15% of which appear only once. This chain uses TRBV7-2 with TRBJ2-3; 7 nucleotides match TRBD2. The TCR was taken from a man aged 25 to 40 with Graves' hyperthyroidism. Sequenced material: blood. CDR3 amino acids: CASSLTGGTQYF. CDR3 coding DNA: TGTGCCAGCAGCTTGACCGGGGGGACGCAGTATTTT.